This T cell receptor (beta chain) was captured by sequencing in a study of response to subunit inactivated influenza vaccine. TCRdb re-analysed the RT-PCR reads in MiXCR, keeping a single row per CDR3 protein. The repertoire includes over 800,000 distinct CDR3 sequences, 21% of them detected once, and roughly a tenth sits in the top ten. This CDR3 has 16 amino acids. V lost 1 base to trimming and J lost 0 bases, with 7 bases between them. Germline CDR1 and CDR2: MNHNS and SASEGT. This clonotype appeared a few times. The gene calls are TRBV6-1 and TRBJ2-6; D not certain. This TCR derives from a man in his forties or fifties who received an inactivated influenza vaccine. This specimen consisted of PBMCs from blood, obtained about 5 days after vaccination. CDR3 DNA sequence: TGTGCCAGCAGTGAAGGACTCAGCTCTGGGGCCAACGTCCTGACTTTC. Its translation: CASSEGLSSGANVLTF.